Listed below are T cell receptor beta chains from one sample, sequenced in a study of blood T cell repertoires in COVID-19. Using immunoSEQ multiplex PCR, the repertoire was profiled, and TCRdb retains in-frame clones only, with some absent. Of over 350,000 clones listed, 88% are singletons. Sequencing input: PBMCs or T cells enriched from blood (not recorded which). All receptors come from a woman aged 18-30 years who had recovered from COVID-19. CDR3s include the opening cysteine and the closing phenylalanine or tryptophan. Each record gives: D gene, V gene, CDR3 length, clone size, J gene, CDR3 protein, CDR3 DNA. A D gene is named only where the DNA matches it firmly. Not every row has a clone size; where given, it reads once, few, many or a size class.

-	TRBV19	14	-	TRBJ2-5	CASSIEGGQETQYF	TGTGCCAGTAGTATTGAAGGGGGACAAGAGACCCAGTACTTC
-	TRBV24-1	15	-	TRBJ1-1	CATSDSWAKDTEAFF	TGTGCCACCAGTGATTCGTGGGCTAAGGACACTGAAGCTTTCTTT
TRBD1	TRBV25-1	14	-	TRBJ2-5	CASRRGLLEETQYF	TGTGCCAGCAGGAGGGGGCTGTTGGAAGAGACCCAGTACTTC
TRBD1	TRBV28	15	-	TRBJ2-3	CASSGAGGNTDTQYF	TGTGCCAGCTCTGGGGCAGGGGGCAACACAGATACGCAGTATTTT
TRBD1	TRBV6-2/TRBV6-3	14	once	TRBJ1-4	CASSPYGQGGKLFF	TGTGCCAGCAGCCCCTACGGACAGGGTGGAAAACTGTTTTTT
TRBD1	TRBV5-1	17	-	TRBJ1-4	CASSLIGTAPLNEKLFF	TGCGCCAGCAGCCTGATAGGGACAGCCCCGTTGAATGAAAAACTGTTTTTT
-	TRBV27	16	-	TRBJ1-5	CASSPQEGYSNQPQHF	TGTGCCAGCAGTCCGCAGGAGGGGTATAGCAATCAGCCCCAGCATTTT
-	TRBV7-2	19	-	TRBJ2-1	CASSLDRARRGGSYNEQFF	TGTGCCAGCAGCCTGGACAGGGCTCGGCGGGGGGGCTCCTACAATGAGCAGTTCTTC
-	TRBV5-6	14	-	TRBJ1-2	CASSLGLGREGYTF	TGTGCCAGCAGCTTGGGTCTTGGGCGCGAGGGCTACACCTTC
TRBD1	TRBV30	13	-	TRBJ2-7	CAWTRDRAYEQYF	TGTGCCTGGACCAGGGACAGGGCCTACGAGCAGTACTTC
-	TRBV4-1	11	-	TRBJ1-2	CASSQAYGYTF	TGCGCCAGCAGCCAAGCGTATGGCTACACCTTC
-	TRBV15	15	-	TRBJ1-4	CATSRAKGANEKLFF	TGTGCCACCAGCAGAGCTAAGGGGGCTAATGAAAAACTGTTTTTT
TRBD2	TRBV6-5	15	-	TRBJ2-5	CASSIGLAGEETQYF	TGTGCCAGCAGCATTGGACTAGCGGGGGAAGAGACCCAGTACTTC
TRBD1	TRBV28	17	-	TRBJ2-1	CASSLFSGQGVYNEQFF	TGTGCCAGCAGTTTATTCTCCGGGCAGGGGGTTTACAATGAGCAGTTCTTC
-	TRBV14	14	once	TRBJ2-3	CASSQGQPTDTQYF	TGTGCCAGCAGCCAAGGACAGCCCACAGATACGCAGTATTTT
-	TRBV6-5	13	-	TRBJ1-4	CASSPGINEKLFF	TGTGCCAGCAGTCCAGGGATAAATGAAAAACTGTTTTTT
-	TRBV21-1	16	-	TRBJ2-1	CASSLHSGGARYEQFF	TGTGCCAGCAGCTTACATAGCGGGGGGGCGAGGTATGAGCAGTTCTTC
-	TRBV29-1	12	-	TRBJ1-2	CSVVEGGYGYTF	TGCAGCGTTGTGGAAGGGGGCTATGGCTACACCTTC
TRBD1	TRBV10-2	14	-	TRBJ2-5	CASRTGGPQETQYF	TGCGCCAGCAGGACAGGGGGCCCCCAAGAGACCCAGTACTTC
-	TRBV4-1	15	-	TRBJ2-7	CASSQGAQGSYEQYF	TGCGCCAGCAGCCAGGGCGCACAGGGATCCTACGAGCAGTACTTC
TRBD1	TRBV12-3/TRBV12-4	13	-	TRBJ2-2	CASRPGGSGKLFF	TGTGCCAGCAGGCCAGGGGGATCAGGGAAGCTGTTTTTT
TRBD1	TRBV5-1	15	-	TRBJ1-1	CASRWTGETNTEAFF	TGCGCCAGCCGCTGGACAGGGGAAACCAACACTGAAGCTTTCTTT
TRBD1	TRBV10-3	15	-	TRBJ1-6	CAISEGTGTNSPLHF	TGTGCCATCAGCGAGGGGACAGGGACTAATTCACCCCTCCACTTT
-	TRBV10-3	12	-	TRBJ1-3	CAIRDSGNTIYF	TGTGCCATCCGCGACAGTGGAAACACCATATATTTT
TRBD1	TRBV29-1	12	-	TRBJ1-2	CSGTGANYGYTF	TGCAGCGGAACAGGGGCGAACTATGGCTACACCTTC
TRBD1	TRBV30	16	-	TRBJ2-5	CAWSVRRPGGSETQYF	TGTGCCTGGAGTGTACGACGCCCAGGGGGCAGTGAGACCCAGTACTTC
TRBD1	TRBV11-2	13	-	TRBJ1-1	CASRRGQPSEAFF	TGTGCCAGCAGAAGGGGACAGCCATCTGAAGCTTTCTTT
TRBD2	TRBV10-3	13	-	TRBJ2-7	CAIRLAGEYEQYF	TGTGCCATCAGGCTAGCGGGGGAGTACGAGCAGTACTTC
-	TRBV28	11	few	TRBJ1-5	CASSKGGPQHF	TGTGCCAGCAGTAAAGGGGGGCCCCAGCATTTT
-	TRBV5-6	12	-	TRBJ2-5	CASSRSEETQYF	TGTGCCAGCAGCCGATCGGAAGAGACCCAGTACTTC